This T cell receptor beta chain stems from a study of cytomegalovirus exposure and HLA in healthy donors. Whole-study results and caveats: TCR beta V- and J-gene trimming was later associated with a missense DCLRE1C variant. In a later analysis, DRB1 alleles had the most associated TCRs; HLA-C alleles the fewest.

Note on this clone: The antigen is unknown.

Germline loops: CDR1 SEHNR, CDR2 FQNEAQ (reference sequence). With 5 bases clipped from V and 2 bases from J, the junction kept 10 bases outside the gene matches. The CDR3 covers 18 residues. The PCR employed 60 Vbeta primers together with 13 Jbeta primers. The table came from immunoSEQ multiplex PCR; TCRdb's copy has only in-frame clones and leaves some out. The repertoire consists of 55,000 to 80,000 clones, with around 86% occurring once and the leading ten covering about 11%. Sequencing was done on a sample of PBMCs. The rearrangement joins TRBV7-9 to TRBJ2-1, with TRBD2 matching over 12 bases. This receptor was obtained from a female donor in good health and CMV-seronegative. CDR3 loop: CASSRPLLAGGPYNEQFF. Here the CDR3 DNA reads TGTGCCAGCAGCCGACCCCTACTAGCGGGAGGTCCCTACAATGAGCAGTTCTTC.